This T cell receptor (beta chain) came from a study of identical twins. Each donor (without exception) was a healthy Caucasian. V lost 3 bases to trimming and J lost 3 bases; unmatched junction nucleotides: 4. CDR3 length: 13 residues. Germline-derived CDR1 and CDR2 are SQVTM and ANQGSEA. With template switching, a universal primer site was added, and the cDNA carried unique molecular identifiers. TCRdb re-analysed the 5' RACE reads in MiXCR, keeping a single row per CDR3 protein. The sample consists of some 500,000 distinct CDR3 sequences, roughly 9.9% of them appearing once. In addition, the sample was reused for a study of yellow fever vaccine responses in identical twins. That paper adds: The T cell response to vaccination in identical twins was reportedly partly convergent and partly personalized.

The J gene is TRBJ2-7, the V gene TRBV29-1, with TRBD1 matching over 8 bases. Material for sequencing was PBMCs. The clonotype originates from a woman aged 18 to 35 in good health. In DNA form, the CDR3 reads TGCAGCGTTGACCTTGGACAGGGCTACGAGCAGTACTTC. This sequence encodes CSVDLGQGYEQYF.